Below are 29 T cell receptor beta chains sequenced from a single sample in a study of radiotherapy plus CTLA-4 blockade in lung cancer. Measured with immunoSEQ multiplex PCR; TCRdb has only the in-frame clones, and not every one. Of roughly 50,000 clones in the sample, less than 90% were seen once. The specimen was peripheral blood, collected from a patient treated with radiotherapy plus ipilimumab. Receptor source: a human donor with non-small cell lung cancer that progressed on radiotherapy plus ipilimumab. Some clones in this sample may be carry-over from other donors' samples.

J is TRBJ1-6 and V is TRBV27; D is possibly TRBD1 (5 bases). Germline values: CDR1 MNHEY, CDR2 SMNVEV (reference sequence). This CDR3 has 15 residues. With 0 bases removed from V and 10 bases from J, the gap between germline ends came to 13 bases. In nucleotides, the CDR3 is TGTGCCAGCAGTTTATCGATGACGGGGGGATCACCCCTCCACTTT. Protein product: CASSLSMTGGSPLHF.

The chain carries TRBV7-2 and TRBJ2-1, with D possibly matching TRBD2 (5 bases). Per the germline V gene, CDR1 is SGHTA and CDR2 is FQGNSA. The CDR3 runs 14 residues. Trimming removed 1 base from V and 7 bases from J, with 11 bases in between. The CDR3 reads CASSLGGGWNEQFF. CDR3 bases: TGTGCCAGCAGCTTAGGCGGCGGGTGGAATGAGCAGTTCTTC.

This clone was counted only a few times. V is TRBV19 and J is TRBJ1-5; 7 nucleotides agree with TRBD1. The CDR3 is made up of 12 amino acids. After removal of 5 bases from V and 5 bases from J, the junction contained 0 bases not matched to a gene. CDR1 is LNHDA, CDR2 SQIVND, per germline (reference sequence). DNA for the CDR3: TGTGCCAGTAGTGACAGGGATCAGCCCCAGCATTTT. Amino acid sequence: CASSDRDQPQHF. Using reference TRBV19 and TRBJ1-5 for the parts outside the CDR3, the full variable domain is DGGITQSPKYLFRKEGQNVTLSCEQNLNHDAMYWYRQDPGQGLRLIYYSQIVNDFQKGDIAEGYSVSREKKESFPLTVTSAQKNPTAFYLCASSDRDQPQHFGDGTRLSIL.

The DNA for the CDR3 is TGTGCCAGCAGTGTGGGCAGGGCCTACGAGCAGTACTTC. Protein product: CASSVGRAYEQYF. The chain links TRBV6-1 to TRBJ2-7; D is perhaps TRBD1 (5 bases). CDR1 is MNHNS, CDR2 SASEGT, per germline. The CDR3 extends over 13 amino acids. V gave up 4 bases and J gave up 2 bases, with 9 bases separating them.

This sequence joins TRBV30 and TRBJ1-3; D perhaps matches TRBD1 (5 bases). Germline V gene lookup returns CDR1 GTSNPN and CDR2 SVGIG (reference sequence). Trimming removed 2 bases at V and 0 bases at J, with 8 bases between. This CDR3 is built from 14 residues. The CDR3 loop is CAWSTGYSGNTIYF. In DNA, the CDR3 is TGTGCCTGGAGTACAGGATACTCTGGAAACACCATATATTTT.

This chain uses TRBV5-1 with TRBJ2-7; 7 bases match TRBD1. The J segment lost 8 bases and the V segment lost 5 bases, leaving 13 bases of the junction unmatched. Germline CDR1 is SGHRS and CDR2 is YFSETQ. CDR3 length: 14 residues. DNA of the CDR3: TGCGCCAGCAGGGTGGCCGGGACAGAGAATCAGCAGTACTTC. Translating gives CASRVAGTENQQYF.

This clone was observed a single time. This chain uses TRBV2 with TRBJ1-2; 8 bases map to TRBD1. CDR1 is SNHLY, CDR2 FYNNEI, per germline. CDR3 length: 14 amino acids. The trim removed 7 bases at V and 4 bases at J, leaving 8 bases unmatched. CDR3 DNA sequence: TGTGCCAGCAAGGCGACCGGGACAGGCTATGGCTACACCTTC. As protein: CASKATGTGYGYTF. Full variable domain (rest looked up from reference TRBV2 and TRBJ1-2): EPEVTQTPSHQVTQMGQEVILRCVPISNHLYFYWYRQILGQKVEFLVSFYNNEISEKSEIFDDQFSVERPDGSNFTLKIRSTKLEDSAMYFCASKATGTGYGYTFGSGTRLTVV.

This clone was counted ten times or more. The chain employs TRBV18 and TRBJ2-1, with 8 bases aligning to TRBD1. The V and J ends lost 6 bases and 8 bases, in that order; junction bases with no gene match: 3. CDR1 is KGHSH, CDR2 LQKENI, per germline. This CDR3 is built from 12 residues. The CDR3 is CASSRGQDEQFF. The CDR3 DNA sequence: TGTGCCAGCTCCAGGGGGCAGGATGAGCAGTTCTTC.

This sequence joins TRBV19 and TRBJ2-7; D call uncertain. Trimming shortened V by 5 bases and J by 3 bases, and 14 bases separated the two germline ends. CDR3 length: 14 residues. The V gene's germline CDR1 is LNHDA and CDR2 SQIVND (reference sequence). DNA of the CDR3: TGTGCCAGTAGTTCCCCTACTACCTACTACGAGCAGTACTTC. Translating gives CASSSPTTYYEQYF.

The rearrangement uses TRBV20-1 and TRBJ1-2; no reliable D call. CDR1 and CDR2 (germline): DFQATT, SNEGSKA (reference sequence). Trimming left V 4 bases short and J 4 bases short, with 7 bases between. This CDR3 has 11 amino acids. CDR3 coding DNA: TGCAGTGCTAAACTGTCCTATGGCTACACCTTC. This sequence encodes CSAKLSYGYTF.

This clone was detected once. The gene calls are TRBV18 and TRBJ2-7; 9 bases are a match to TRBD1. This CDR3 comprises 15 residues. V trimming: 3 bases; J trimming: 1 base; junction bases outside the gene matches: 4. From germline, CDR1 is KGHSH and CDR2 LQKENI. The CDR3: CASSPPGQGSYEQYF. DNA for the CDR3: TGTGCCAGCTCACCTCCGGGACAGGGTTCCTACGAGCAGTACTTC.

This clone was detected only once. This chain uses TRBV29-1 with TRBJ2-3; D remains ambiguous. The CDR3 length is 13 residues. Looked up from germline, CDR1 is SQVTM and CDR2 is ANQGSEA. V was cut by 4 bases and J by 4 bases, with 12 bases left in between. The CDR3 spells CSVAWSRADTQYF. In nucleotides, the CDR3 is TGCAGCGTTGCCTGGAGTCGGGCAGATACGCAGTATTTT.

This clone occurred once. The chain links TRBV5-6 to TRBJ2-5; TRBD1 might be the D (5 bases). The DNA matches TRBJ2-7 better at its end, which makes the J call doubtful. Germline CDR1 SGHDT, CDR2 YYEEEE. The CDR3 extends over 15 amino acids. CDR3 coding DNA: TGTGCCAGCAACAGGTACAGGCAGGCCTCCTACGAGCAGTACTTC. This gives the protein CASNRYRQASYEQYF.

The chain couples TRBV11-2 to TRBJ2-7; 9 nucleotides agree with TRBD2. The CDR3 spans 13 residues. The V segment lost 3 bases and the J segment 4 bases; nucleotides outside the gene matches: 1. The germline V gene has CDR1 SGHAT and CDR2 FQNNGV. CDR3 coding DNA: TGTGCCAGCAGCTTTCTAGCGGGATACGAGCAGTACTTC. Its protein is CASSFLAGYEQYF.

CDR3 sequence reads: CASSLSGQMLYEQYF. Here the CDR3 DNA reads TGTGCCAGCAGCCTCTCGGGACAAATGCTCTACGAGCAGTACTTC. This chain uses TRBV11-2 with TRBJ2-7, with a tentative D call TRBD1 (6 bases). Germline V gene lookup returns CDR1 SGHAT and CDR2 FQNNGV. The CDR3 totals 15 residues. V lost 5 bases and J 3 bases, leaving 17 bases between the germline ends.

The V gene is TRBV6-1, the J gene TRBJ1-2, with D tentatively TRBD1 (5 bases). Germline V lookup: CDR1 MNHNS, CDR2 SASEGT. The length of the CDR3 is 13 residues. Trimming removed 5 bases at V and 4 bases at J, with 11 bases between. The CDR3 DNA reads as TGTGCCAGCAGTCCGGACAAAAGCTATGGCTACACCTTC. Protein product: CASSPDKSYGYTF.

The count of this clone is one. The rearrangement uses TRBV5-8 and TRBJ1-5, with TRBD1 matching over 7 bases. Germline CDR1 reads SGHTS; CDR2 reads YDEGEE. The ends lost 3 bases at V and 0 bases at J; junction bases unmatched: 9. The CDR3 totals 17 residues. The CDR3 DNA reads as TGTGCCAGCAGCTACGAGGACAGGTCTTATAGCAATCAGCCCCAGCATTTT. Its translation: CASSYEDRSYSNQPQHF.

This chain links TRBV27 with TRBJ2-7, with TRBD1 matching over 10 bases. The trim removed 6 bases at V and 5 bases at J, leaving 7 bases unmatched. The CDR3 has 14 residues. CDR1 is MNHEY, CDR2 SMNVEV, per germline (reference sequence). CDR3 nucleotide sequence: TGTGCCAGCAGACCCGGGACAGGGGTTAACGAGCAGTACTTC. It codes for CASRPGTGVNEQYF.

The CDR3 region has the DNA TGTGCCAGCTCACCCGGGTCCTACGAGCAGTACTTC. Amino acids: CASSPGSYEQYF. The rearrangement uses TRBV18 and TRBJ2-7; D gene uncertain. Germline values: CDR1 KGHSH, CDR2 LQKENI. The CDR3 has 12 residues. V lost 3 bases and J lost 1, with 4 bases in between. Supplemented by reference TRBV18 and TRBJ2-7, the full variable domain reads NAGVMQNPRHLVRRRGQEARLRCSPMKGHSHVYWYRQLPEEGLKFMVYLQKENIIDESGMPKERFSAEFPKEGPSILRIQQVVRGDSAAYFCASSPGSYEQYFGPGTRLTVT.

The V gene is TRBV5-4, the J gene TRBJ2-2; D is unresolved. Deletions cut 5 bases from V and 5 bases from J, with 13 bases between. Germline assignment: CDR1 SGHNT and CDR2 YYREEE (reference sequence). The CDR3 runs to 14 residues. In DNA, the CDR3 is TGTGCCAGCAGTAGCTTGGATGGGACCGGGGAGCTGTTTTTT. This sequence encodes CASSSLDGTGELFF.

There are a few counts of this clone. The chain is built from TRBV6-1 and TRBJ1-5; D may be TRBD1 (5 bases). This CDR3 has 14 amino acids. CDR1 MNHNS and CDR2 SASEGT come from the germline V gene. The V gene lost 6 bases and the J gene lost 5 bases, with 14 bases spanning the gap. Here the CDR3 reads CASRGGVLDQPQHF. Here the CDR3 DNA reads TGTGCCAGCAGGGGGGGGGTTCTCGATCAGCCCCAGCATTTT.

The chain joins TRBV4-3 to TRBJ2-1; 10 bases align to TRBD2. This CDR3 contains 17 residues. With V trimmed by 4 bases and J by 2 bases, 8 bases remained unmatched. The germline V gene encodes CDR1 LGHNA and CDR2 YSLEER. The DNA for the CDR3 is TGCGCCAGCAGCCTACTTTTTGGACTAGCGGCCTACAATGAGCAGTTCTTC. This codes for CASSLLFGLAAYNEQFF.

The chain employs TRBV10-2 and TRBJ2-7; maybe TRBD2 (7 bases). This CDR3 is built from 15 residues. The ends were cut back, 8 bases at V and 6 bases at J, with 23 bases in the middle. Germline CDR1 and CDR2: WSHSY and SAAADI. Written as DNA, the CDR3 is TGCGCCAGCGACCCAAAGGGGGGGTTCGTGAGCGAGCAGTACTTC. It specifies CASDPKGGFVSEQYF.

This clone was seen more than once but under ten times. The chain links TRBV10-1 to TRBJ1-2, with D tentatively TRBD1 (6 bases). Germline V CDR1 and CDR2: WNHNN, SYGVQD (reference sequence). The CDR3 sequence is 17 residues long. Deletions cut 2 bases from V and 4 bases from J, with 20 bases between. CDR3 loop: CASSEPKERTALYGYTF. DNA for the CDR3: TGCGCCAGCAGTGAGCCTAAAGAACGGACAGCACTCTATGGCTACACCTTC.

The gene calls are TRBV2 and TRBJ1-1, with unresolved D. The germline V gene has CDR1 SNHLY and CDR2 FYNNEI. V lost 3 bases and J lost 3, with 11 bases in between. This CDR3 is 14 amino acids long. CDR3 DNA: TGTGCCAGCAGTGATGAAAGCCCGGACACTGAAGCTTTCTTT. Its protein product is CASSDESPDTEAFF.

V and J are TRBV6-1 and TRBJ1-2; D may be TRBD1 (6 bases). Between the trimmed V and J ends, which lost 1 base and 5 bases, there was a span of 14 bases. This CDR3 contains 15 residues. Germline V gene sequence: CDR1 MNHNS, CDR2 SASEGT. DNA for the CDR3: TGTGCCAGCAGTGAAGATGCCGGGACATTTTATGGCTACACCTTC. This codes for CASSEDAGTFYGYTF.

Remarks on this clone: The sample contains more than one DNA sequence encoding this CDR3. V and J are TRBV7-3 and TRBJ1-2; the match to TRBD1 covers 10 bases. V was pared by 0 bases and J by 8 bases, with 9 bases of the junction left unmatched. This CDR3 has 16 residues. The germline V gene has CDR1 SGHTA and CDR2 FQGTGA. The DNA for the CDR3 is TGTGCCAGCAGCTTAACGGCAACGGGGACAGGGGAAGGCTACACCTTC. Translation gives CASSLTATGTGEGYTF.

This chain links TRBV6-4 with TRBJ1-2; D not certain. CDR3 length: 15 amino acids. CDR1 and CDR2 (germline): MRHNA, SNTAGT. V was shortened by 0 bases and J by 4 bases, with 12 bases between the two germline ends. CDR3 sequence reads: CASSDSPKGSYGYTF. In nucleotides, the CDR3 is TGTGCCAGCAGTGACTCTCCGAAAGGGAGCTATGGCTACACCTTC.

The chain is built from TRBV10-3 and TRBJ2-7; tentative D call: TRBD1 (6 bases). The CDR3 has 14 residues. Germline V gene sequence: CDR1 ENHRY, CDR2 SYGVKD. Trimming took off 6 bases at V and 5 bases at J, with 17 bases between the two ends. The CDR3 spells CAISRQQGSDEQYF. The CDR3 DNA sequence: TGTGCCATCAGCCGACAACAGGGTTCAGACGAGCAGTACTTC.